This entry lists 16 T cell receptor beta chains sequenced from one sample in a study of identical twins. TCRdb itself ran the 5' RACE reads through MiXCR, one entry per CDR3 protein. Counted here are roughly 350,000 distinct CDR3 sequences, approximately 10% occurring once; the ten biggest clones make up more than 8%. Source material: naive T cells sorted from blood. These receptors were obtained from a woman aged 45-65 years in good health.

This clonotype was seen a handful of times. The genes are TRBV2 and TRBJ2-3; D may be TRBD1 (6 bases). The V gene lost 10 bases and the J gene lost 5 bases, with 19 bases spanning the gap. The CDR3 covers 14 residues. Germline CDR1 reads SNHLY; CDR2 reads FYNNEI. The CDR3 sequence: CATDLRGGGDTQYF. CDR3 bases: TGTGCCACCGACCTCAGGGGCGGAGGAGATACGCAGTATTTT.

This clonotype has more than one count but fewer than ten. The rearrangement joins TRBV7-9 to TRBJ1-1; a weak D match, TRBD1 (6 bases). From germline, CDR1 is SEHNR and CDR2 FQNEAQ (reference sequence). Trimming removed 5 bases from V and 0 bases from J, with 10 bases in between. This CDR3 has 14 residues. The CDR3 region has the DNA TGTGCCAGCAGCCGACAGGCAGTGAACACTGAAGCTTTCTTT. This translates into CASSRQAVNTEAFF.

There are a few counts of this clonotype. This chain uses TRBV5-6 with TRBJ2-1; 9 positions agree with TRBD2. Germline assignment: CDR1 SGHDT and CDR2 YYEEEE. V shed 6 bases and J 7 bases; nucleotides not matched to a gene: 8. This CDR3 has 14 residues. The CDR3 DNA reads TGTGCCAGCACCGTAGCGGGAGAGTGGAATGAGCAGTTCTTC. This encodes CASTVAGEWNEQFF.

CDR3 nucleotides: TGTGCCAGTAGTATCCAGCCGGGGCCTACCTACGAGCAGTACTTC. Translation: CASSIQPGPTYEQYF. The chain joins TRBV19 to TRBJ2-7; D may match TRBD1 or TRBD2 (5 bases each). CDR1 and CDR2 (germline): LNHDA, SQIVND (reference sequence). V lost 3 bases and J 2 bases, leaving 14 bases between the germline ends. The CDR3 runs 15 residues.

The gene calls are TRBV11-2 and TRBJ2-1; 7 bases are shared with TRBD2. V dropped 0 bases and J dropped 6; count of bases not matched to a gene: 5. This CDR3 comprises 15 residues. CDR1 SGHAT and CDR2 FQNNGV come from the germline V gene. CDR3 residues: CASSLDGASGNEQFF. The CDR3 nucleotides read TGTGCCAGCAGCTTAGATGGGGCTAGCGGCAATGAGCAGTTCTTC.

The J gene is TRBJ2-3, the V gene TRBV15; 7 positions match TRBD2. Trimming removed 5 bases from V and 5 bases from J; junction bases left unmatched: 10. The CDR3 length is 15 residues. Germline assignment: CDR1 LNHNV and CDR2 YYDKDF (reference sequence). CDR3 bases: TGTGCCACCAGCGGAATGCCGGGAGGACTAGATACGCAGTATTTT. Translation: CATSGMPGGLDTQYF.

This clonotype was detected only a few times. The chain employs TRBV7-2 and TRBJ1-3; D gene ambiguous. The CDR3 sequence is 13 residues long. The V gene's germline CDR1 is SGHTA and CDR2 FQGNSA. Deletions cut 5 bases from V and 4 bases from J, with 9 bases between. The DNA for the CDR3 is TGTGCCAGCAGCCGGATGGGGGGAAACACCATATATTTT. This translates into CASSRMGGNTIYF.

This clonotype came up a few times. The chain has TRBV28 and TRBJ2-1; 9 positions match TRBD2. CDR1 and CDR2 (germline): MDHEN, SYDVKM. After removal of 4 bases from V and 1 base from J, the junction contained 5 bases not matched to a gene. This CDR3 has 16 residues. The CDR3, as DNA: TGTGCCAGCAGTTCCCCAGCGGGAGGTTCCTACAATGAGCAGTTCTTC. It translates to CASSSPAGGSYNEQFF.

The chain combines TRBV27 with TRBJ1-6; D may be TRBD1 (5 bases). The CDR3 contains 16 residues. Germline loops: CDR1 MNHEY, CDR2 SMNVEV (reference sequence). V lost 10 bases to trimming and J lost 7 bases, with 23 bases between them. CDR3 in DNA: TGTGCCACAGCGTACTCGGGGGGGACCCTAAATTCACCCCTCCACTTT. Its translation: CATAYSGGTLNSPLHF.

This clonotype has more than one count but fewer than ten. The rearrangement uses TRBV7-9 and TRBJ2-3; 8 nucleotides agree with TRBD1. J gave up 0 bases and V 5 bases, and 7 bases lay outside the gene matches. The CDR3 has 16 residues. Germline values: CDR1 SEHNR, CDR2 FQNEAQ (reference sequence). The CDR3 DNA sequence: TGTGCCAGCAGCCCCTACAGGGGGGTTAGCACAGATACGCAGTATTTT. Amino acids: CASSPYRGVSTDTQYF.

There are a few counts of this clonotype. J is TRBJ1-2 and V is TRBV5-1; D might be TRBD1 (5 bases). The germline V gene has CDR1 SGHRS and CDR2 YFSETQ. V dropped 4 bases and J dropped 2 bases, with 12 bases sitting between them. The CDR3 covers 14 residues. CDR3 region: CASSERQRNYGYTF. As DNA, the CDR3 is TGCGCCAGCAGCGAAAGACAGCGAAACTATGGCTACACCTTC.

There are many counts of this clonotype. This chain connects TRBV10-3 to TRBJ2-1, with D hard to call. This CDR3 spans 18 amino acids. V was cut by 3 bases and J by 0 bases, with 18 bases left in between. Germline-derived CDR1 and CDR2 are ENHRY and SYGVKD. In DNA form, the CDR3 reads TGTGCCATCAGTGAAGTTGGTAGCCCTATTAACTCCTACAATGAGCAGTTCTTC. Protein sequence: CAISEVGSPINSYNEQFF.

This clonotype was counted a few times. The chain joins TRBV4-2 to TRBJ1-2, with D maybe TRBD1 (5 bases). V dropped 1 base and J dropped 8 bases, with 11 bases sitting between them. Germline V gene lookup returns CDR1 LGHNA and CDR2 YNFKEQ. The CDR3 consists of 13 residues. CDR3 sequence: CASSQVRVKGYTF. CDR3 DNA: TGTGCCAGCAGCCAAGTCAGGGTGAAAGGCTACACCTTC.

This clonotype was picked up a small number of times. The rearrangement links TRBV24-1 to TRBJ2-5, with 8 bases that match TRBD1. CDR1 and CDR2 (germline): KGHDR, SFDVKD. Trimming removed 4 bases from V and 4 bases from J; junction bases left unmatched: 1. The CDR3 is made up of 13 amino acids. The CDR3 region has the DNA TGTGCCACCAGTGAGACAGGGGCAGAGACCCAGTACTTC. It encodes CATSETGAETQYF.

In its sample, this clonotype was seen many times. The rearrangement joins TRBV20-1 to TRBJ1-5, with TRBD1 identical over 10 bases. CDR1 is DFQATT and CDR2 is SNEGSKA in the germline V gene (reference sequence). With 4 bases clipped from V and 1 base from J, the junction kept 4 bases outside the gene matches. The CDR3 consists of 15 residues. CDR3: CSAIRDRGSNQPQHF. The CDR3 DNA reads TGCAGTGCTATCCGGGACAGGGGAAGCAATCAGCCCCAGCATTTT.

This clonotype was seen a few times. The chain employs TRBV20-1 and TRBJ2-1, with 9 bases aligning to TRBD2. Germline V gene data show CDR1 as DFQATT and CDR2 as SNEGSKA (reference sequence). The CDR3 covers 14 residues. V lost 5 bases and J lost 2; bases outside the gene matches: 4. The DNA of the CDR3 is TGCAGTGCTCCGCTAGCGGGGACCTACAATGAGCAGTTCTTC. This sequence encodes CSAPLAGTYNEQFF.